The rows below give T cell receptor beta chains drawn from one sample of a study of cytomegalovirus exposure and HLA in healthy donors. Only in-frame clones appear in the TCRdb table, and some are missing; sequencing was by immunoSEQ multiplex PCR. The table has 100,000 to 150,000 clones, 10% to 13% seen once. The sequencing sample was made of PBMCs. All receptors derive from a woman younger than 35 in good health and CMV-seropositive. Each CDR3 is given with its conserved first and last residue. D genes are given only for firm matches. Only part of the rows carry a size: once, few, many, or a class if the clone is expanded.

v_gene: TRBV28
abundance: NA
d_gene: NA
j_gene: TRBJ2-3
CDR3aa: CASRNYRWDNPGGTDTQYF
CDR3nt: TGTGCCAGCCGGAATTATAGGTGGGACAACCCAGGCGGCACAGATACGCAGTATTTT

v_gene: TRBV7-9
abundance: few
d_gene: NA
j_gene: TRBJ1-1
CDR3aa: CASSLETLNTEAFF
CDR3nt: TGTGCCAGCAGCTTAGAGACACTGAACACTGAAGCTTTCTTT

v_gene: TRBV19
abundance: NA
d_gene: NA
j_gene: TRBJ2-3
CDR3aa: CASSRGSGASTDTQYF
CDR3nt: TGTGCCAGTAGTCGGGGTAGCGGAGCTAGCACAGATACGCAGTATTTT

v_gene: TRBV5-4
abundance: NA
d_gene: NA
j_gene: TRBJ2-5
CDR3aa: CASSLAAEGGTQYF
CDR3nt: TGTGCCAGCAGCTTGGCTGCCGAGGGTGGGACCCAGTACTTC

v_gene: TRBV7-2
abundance: NA
d_gene: TRBD2
j_gene: TRBJ2-5
CDR3aa: CASSLLNSGTQETQYF
CDR3nt: TGTGCCAGCAGCTTATTAAATAGCGGGACTCAAGAGACCCAGTACTTC

v_gene: TRBV19
abundance: NA
d_gene: NA
j_gene: TRBJ1-1
CDR3aa: CASSIVPGEMNTEAFF
CDR3nt: TGTGCCAGTAGTATAGTGCCGGGAGAGATGAACACTGAAGCTTTCTTT

v_gene: TRBV5-6
abundance: NA
d_gene: NA
j_gene: TRBJ2-7
CDR3aa: CASSFAMPVGAEQYF
CDR3nt: TGTGCCAGCAGCTTTGCGATGCCTGTGGGGGCCGAGCAGTACTTC

v_gene: TRBV28
abundance: few
d_gene: NA
j_gene: TRBJ2-3
CDR3aa: CASSFQVSSTDTQYF
CDR3nt: TGTGCCAGCAGTTTTCAGGTTTCTAGCACAGATACGCAGTATTTT

v_gene: TRBV7-9
abundance: few
d_gene: TRBD1
j_gene: TRBJ1-1
CDR3aa: CASSRDSNEAFF
CDR3nt: TGTGCCAGCAGCCGGGACAGCAACGAAGCTTTCTTT

v_gene: TRBV29-1
abundance: few
d_gene: TRBD1
j_gene: TRBJ2-3
CDR3aa: CSIDRGRADTQYF
CDR3nt: TGCAGCATTGACAGGGGGCGGGCAGATACGCAGTATTTT

v_gene: TRBV5-6
abundance: NA
d_gene: TRBD2
j_gene: TRBJ2-1
CDR3aa: CASSPGTTNNEQFF
CDR3nt: TGTGCCAGCAGCCCCGGGACTACGAACAATGAGCAGTTCTTC

v_gene: TRBV25-1
abundance: few
d_gene: TRBD2
j_gene: TRBJ2-3
CDR3aa: CASSEERSGGNTDTQYF
CDR3nt: TGTGCCAGCAGTGAAGAGAGGTCGGGAGGGAACACAGATACGCAGTATTTT

v_gene: TRBV2
abundance: NA
d_gene: NA
j_gene: TRBJ2-1
CDR3aa: CASSPDSLSSYNEQFF
CDR3nt: TGTGCCAGCAGCCCGGACAGCCTTTCCTCCTACAATGAGCAGTTCTTC

v_gene: TRBV7-9
abundance: NA
d_gene: NA
j_gene: TRBJ2-6
CDR3aa: CASSLAFGIAESGANVLTF
CDR3nt: TGTGCCAGCAGCTTAGCTTTTGGCATAGCCGAATCTGGGGCCAACGTCCTGACTTTC

v_gene: TRBV11-3
abundance: NA
d_gene: NA
j_gene: TRBJ2-1
CDR3aa: CASSSRGEQFF
CDR3nt: TGTGCCAGCAGCTCAAGAGGTGAGCAGTTCTTC

v_gene: TRBV4-1
abundance: few
d_gene: TRBD1
j_gene: TRBJ1-5
CDR3aa: CASSQGGTGGLINQPQHF
CDR3nt: TGCGCCAGCAGCCAAGGTGGGACAGGGGGCCTGATCAATCAGCCCCAGCATTTT

v_gene: TRBV5-1
abundance: few
d_gene: TRBD2
j_gene: TRBJ2-7
CDR3aa: CASSLTSGKSYEQYF
CDR3nt: TGCGCCAGCAGCTTGACTAGCGGGAAATCCTACGAGCAGTACTTC

v_gene: TRBV30
abundance: NA
d_gene: NA
j_gene: TRBJ2-3
CDR3aa: CAWRTTTPPTDTQYF
CDR3nt: TGTGCCTGGAGGACGACTACTCCCCCCACAGATACGCAGTATTTT

v_gene: TRBV30
abundance: NA
d_gene: TRBD2
j_gene: TRBJ2-7
CDR3aa: CAWSVISASGNYEQYF
CDR3nt: TGTGCCTGGAGTGTCATTTCGGCTAGCGGGAACTACGAGCAGTACTTC

v_gene: TRBV19
abundance: NA
d_gene: TRBD1
j_gene: TRBJ1-1
CDR3aa: CASSQPNPGQPNTEAFF
CDR3nt: TGTGCCAGTAGTCAACCAAACCCGGGACAGCCGAACACTGAAGCTTTCTTT

v_gene: TRBV6-5
abundance: few
d_gene: NA
j_gene: TRBJ1-2
CDR3aa: CASSYGAANYGYTF
CDR3nt: TGTGCCAGCAGTTACGGCGCGGCTAACTATGGCTACACCTTC

v_gene: TRBV9
abundance: NA
d_gene: NA
j_gene: TRBJ1-2
CDR3aa: CASSVGQNYGYTF
CDR3nt: TGTGCCAGCAGCGTAGGGCAGAACTATGGCTACACCTTC

v_gene: TRBV4-1
abundance: NA
d_gene: TRBD1
j_gene: TRBJ2-6
CDR3aa: CASSQTGTNVLTF
CDR3nt: TGCGCCAGCAGCCAGACAGGGACCAACGTCCTGACTTTC

v_gene: TRBV29-1
abundance: few
d_gene: NA
j_gene: TRBJ2-2
CDR3aa: CSGDREDTGELFF
CDR3nt: TGCAGCGGCGACAGAGAGGACACCGGGGAGCTGTTTTTT

v_gene: TRBV7-3
abundance: NA
d_gene: TRBD1
j_gene: TRBJ1-1
CDR3aa: CASSAGGGYTEAFF
CDR3nt: TGTGCCAGCTCGGCAGGGGGCGGGTACACTGAAGCTTTCTTT

v_gene: TRBV6-1
abundance: few
d_gene: NA
j_gene: TRBJ2-2
CDR3aa: CACRGISTGELFF
CDR3nt: TGTGCCTGTCGGGGGATCAGCACCGGGGAGCTGTTTTTT

v_gene: TRBV28
abundance: NA
d_gene: NA
j_gene: TRBJ1-2
CDR3aa: CASSLWFGPGYTF
CDR3nt: TGTGCCAGCAGTTTATGGTTTGGGCCTGGCTACACCTTC

v_gene: TRBV6-1
abundance: few
d_gene: NA
j_gene: TRBJ1-5
CDR3aa: CASSEALGRALSNQPQHF
CDR3nt: TGTGCCAGCAGTGAAGCTCTGGGCAGGGCTCTTAGCAATCAGCCCCAGCATTTT

v_gene: TRBV12-5
abundance: few
d_gene: TRBD1
j_gene: TRBJ2-1
CDR3aa: CASGTQGSSYNEQFF
CDR3nt: TGTGCTAGTGGCACACAGGGGAGTTCCTACAATGAGCAGTTCTTC

v_gene: TRBV6-6
abundance: NA
d_gene: NA
j_gene: TRBJ1-6
CDR3aa: CASSPQYGRGEPPLHF
CDR3nt: TGTGCCAGCAGCCCTCAATATGGTCGGGGGGAACCACCCCTCCACTTT

v_gene: TRBV2
abundance: NA
d_gene: NA
j_gene: TRBJ2-7
CDR3aa: CASLANTYEQYF
CDR3nt: TGTGCCAGCCTAGCGAATACCTACGAGCAGTACTTC

v_gene: TRBV6-6
abundance: NA
d_gene: NA
j_gene: TRBJ2-4
CDR3aa: CASSYWIAAKNIQYF
CDR3nt: TGTGCCAGCAGTTACTGGATAGCGGCCAAAAACATTCAGTACTTC

v_gene: TRBV5-1
abundance: NA
d_gene: TRBD1
j_gene: TRBJ2-7
CDR3aa: CASTLTGGYEQYF
CDR3nt: TGCGCCAGCACCTTGACAGGGGGCTACGAGCAGTACTTC

v_gene: TRBV19
abundance: NA
d_gene: TRBD2
j_gene: TRBJ2-1
CDR3aa: CASSSGLAQTFNEQFF
CDR3nt: TGTGCCAGTAGTAGCGGACTAGCGCAAACTTTCAATGAGCAGTTCTTC

v_gene: TRBV7-9
abundance: NA
d_gene: TRBD1
j_gene: TRBJ1-5
CDR3aa: CASSLAAGTDSNQPQHF
CDR3nt: TGTGCCAGCAGCTTAGCAGCCGGGACAGATAGCAATCAGCCCCAGCATTTT

v_gene: TRBV29-1
abundance: few
d_gene: NA
j_gene: TRBJ1-5
CDR3aa: CSVGGGNQPQHF
CDR3nt: TGCAGCGTTGGGGGGGGGAATCAGCCCCAGCATTTT

v_gene: TRBV4-1
abundance: NA
d_gene: NA
j_gene: TRBJ2-1
CDR3aa: CASSQAIRGEQFF
CDR3nt: TGCGCCAGCAGCCAAGCGATCCGAGGGGAGCAGTTCTTC

v_gene: TRBV30
abundance: NA
d_gene: TRBD1
j_gene: TRBJ1-2
CDR3aa: CAWAGGAGYTF
CDR3nt: TGTGCCTGGGCAGGGGGCGCAGGCTACACCTTC

v_gene: TRBV6-1
abundance: NA
d_gene: TRBD1
j_gene: TRBJ2-7
CDR3aa: CASSRATGGPYEQYF
CDR3nt: TGTGCCAGCAGTCGAGCCACAGGGGGACCCTACGAGCAGTACTTT

v_gene: TRBV9
abundance: few
d_gene: TRBD2
j_gene: TRBJ2-1
CDR3aa: CASSPGGGAGNEQFF
CDR3nt: TGTGCCAGCAGCCCCGGCGGGGGGGCCGGCAATGAGCAGTTCTTC

v_gene: TRBV11-2
abundance: NA
d_gene: NA
j_gene: TRBJ1-5
CDR3aa: CASSLEENQPQHF
CDR3nt: TGTGCCAGCAGCTTAGAGGAGAATCAGCCCCAGCATTTT

v_gene: TRBV5-1
abundance: NA
d_gene: NA
j_gene: TRBJ1-5
CDR3aa: CANTAPRDQPQHF
CDR3nt: TGCGCCAACACGGCCCCCAGGGATCAGCCCCAGCATTTT

v_gene: TRBV7-2
abundance: NA
d_gene: TRBD1
j_gene: TRBJ2-7
CDR3aa: CASSLRNRQGYEQYF
CDR3nt: TGTGCCAGCAGCTTGAGGAATCGACAGGGCTACGAGCAGTACTTC

v_gene: TRBV6-1
abundance: few
d_gene: NA
j_gene: TRBJ1-2
CDR3aa: CASSEGPGNYGYTF
CDR3nt: TGTGCCAGCAGTGAAGGGCCGGGAAACTATGGCTACACCTTC

v_gene: TRBV11-3
abundance: few
d_gene: TRBD2
j_gene: TRBJ2-2
CDR3aa: CASSLGLAAMWGELFF
CDR3nt: TGTGCCAGCAGCTTGGGACTAGCGGCCATGTGGGGGGAGCTGTTTTTT

v_gene: TRBV9
abundance: NA
d_gene: NA
j_gene: TRBJ2-5
CDR3aa: CASSPQAGETQYF
CDR3nt: TGTGCCAGCAGCCCACAAGCAGGAGAGACCCAGTACTTC

v_gene: TRBV5-6
abundance: few
d_gene: TRBD1
j_gene: TRBJ1-5
CDR3aa: CASSLGQKQSPQHF
CDR3nt: TGTGCCAGCAGCCTGGGACAGAAGCAGTCGCCCCAGCATTTT

v_gene: TRBV5-4
abundance: few
d_gene: NA
j_gene: TRBJ1-3
CDR3aa: CASSLRDNGNTIYF
CDR3nt: TGTGCCAGCAGCTTGAGGGACAACGGAAACACCATATATTTT

v_gene: TRBV6-1
abundance: few
d_gene: TRBD1
j_gene: TRBJ1-4
CDR3aa: CASSEILGQGGEKLFF
CDR3nt: TGTGCCAGCAGTGAAATATTGGGACAGGGGGGTGAAAAACTGTTTTTT

v_gene: TRBV30
abundance: NA
d_gene: TRBD1
j_gene: TRBJ1-2
CDR3aa: CAWGPRQGAARGYTF
CDR3nt: TGTGCCTGGGGCCCTCGACAGGGGGCAGCTCGAGGCTACACCTTC

v_gene: TRBV6-1
abundance: few
d_gene: NA
j_gene: TRBJ1-2
CDR3aa: CASSETLTGSYGYTF
CDR3nt: TGTGCCAGCAGTGAAACGCTTACAGGGAGCTATGGCTACACCTTC

v_gene: TRBV11-3
abundance: few
d_gene: NA
j_gene: TRBJ1-5
CDR3aa: CASSLGGEGNQPQHF
CDR3nt: TGTGCCAGCAGCTTAGGAGGGGAGGGCAATCAGCCCCAGCATTTT

v_gene: TRBV7-9
abundance: NA
d_gene: NA
j_gene: TRBJ2-1
CDR3aa: CASSLGHSSYNEQFF
CDR3nt: TGTGCCAGCAGCTTAGGTCACAGCTCCTACAATGAGCAGTTCTTC

v_gene: TRBV10-3
abundance: few
d_gene: NA
j_gene: TRBJ2-5
CDR3aa: CAISFSKTEVETQYF
CDR3nt: TGTGCCATCAGCTTTTCTAAGACAGAAGTGGAGACCCAGTACTTC

v_gene: TRBV6-6
abundance: NA
d_gene: TRBD2
j_gene: TRBJ2-1
CDR3aa: CATGRWVAGGPWEQFF
CDR3nt: TGTGCCACCGGAAGGTGGGTAGCGGGAGGGCCGTGGGAGCAGTTCTTC